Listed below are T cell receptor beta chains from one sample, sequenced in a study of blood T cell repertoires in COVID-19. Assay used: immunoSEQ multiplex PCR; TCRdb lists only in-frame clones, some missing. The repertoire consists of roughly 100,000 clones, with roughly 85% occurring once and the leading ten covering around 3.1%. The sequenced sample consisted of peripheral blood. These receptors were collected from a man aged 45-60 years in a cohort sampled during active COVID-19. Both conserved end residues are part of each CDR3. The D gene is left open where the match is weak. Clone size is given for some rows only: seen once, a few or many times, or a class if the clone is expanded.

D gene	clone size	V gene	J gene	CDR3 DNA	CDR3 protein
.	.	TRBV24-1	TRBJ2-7	TGTGCCACCAGTGATTCTTCGGACAGCCACGAGCAGTACTTC	CATSDSSDSHEQYF
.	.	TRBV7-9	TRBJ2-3	TGTGCCAGCAGCTTACAGGGAGGGGGAGATACGCAGTATTTT	CASSLQGGGDTQYF
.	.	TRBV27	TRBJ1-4	TGTGCCAGCAGCTACTTGGGGGCCTCTAATGAAAAACTGTTTTTT	CASSYLGASNEKLFF
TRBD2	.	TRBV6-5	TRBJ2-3	TGTGCCAGCGCAGCGGGGGGGGAGGATACGCAGTATTTT	CASAAGGEDTQYF
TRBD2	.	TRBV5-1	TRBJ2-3	TGCGCCAGCAGCGCCCGACTAGCCGGGGGTGATGATACGCAGTATTTT	CASSARLAGGDDTQYF
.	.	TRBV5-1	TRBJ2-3	TGCGCCAGCAGCTTGGCGGGCGGACTAGATACGCAGTATTTT	CASSLAGGLDTQYF
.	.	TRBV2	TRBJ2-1	TGTGCCAGCAGAGGACTAGCTGGGACAGATGAGCAGTTCTTC	CASRGLAGTDEQFF
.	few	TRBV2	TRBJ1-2	TGTGCCAGCAGTCCCCGCAGGGCTGATGGCTACACCTTC	CASSPRRADGYTF
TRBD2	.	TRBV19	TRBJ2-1	TGTGCCAGTAGTATTTCACTAGCGGACCATTACAATGAGCAGTTCTTC	CASSISLADHYNEQFF
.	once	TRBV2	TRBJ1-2	TGTGCCAGCAGTGAAGCGGGGGGGAAACTTAACTATGGCTACACCTTC	CASSEAGGKLNYGYTF
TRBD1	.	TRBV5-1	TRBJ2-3	TGCGCCAGCAGCTTGGATGGGACAGGGACAGATACGCAGTATTTT	CASSLDGTGTDTQYF
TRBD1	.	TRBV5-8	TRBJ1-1	TGTGCCAGCAGCACCGGACAGGTTCTAATGAACACTGAAGCTTTCTTT	CASSTGQVLMNTEAFF
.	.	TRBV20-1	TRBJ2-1	TGCAGTGCTCCTAGTACCAATGAGCAGTTCTTC	CSAPSTNEQFF
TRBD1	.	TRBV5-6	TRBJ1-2	TGTGCCAGCAGCTGGGACAGGGGGGACTATGGCTACACCTTC	CASSWDRGDYGYTF
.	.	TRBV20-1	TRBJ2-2	TGCAGTGCTAGTCTCCCAGGGTTCACCGGGGAGCTGTTTTTT	CSASLPGFTGELFF
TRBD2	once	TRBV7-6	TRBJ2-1	TGTGCCAGCAGCAACCCTTTTTCGCGGGGGGGCCAGAATGAGCAGTTCTTC	CASSNPFSRGGQNEQFF
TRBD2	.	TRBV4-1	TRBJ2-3	TGCGCCAGCAGCCAAGATCCTGGAGCGGGGGTGAGGGCAGATACGCAGTATTTT	CASSQDPGAGVRADTQYF
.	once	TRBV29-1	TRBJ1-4	TGCAGCTGCGGCAGGGGATATAATGAAAAACTGTTTTTT	CSCGRGYNEKLFF
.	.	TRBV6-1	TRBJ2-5	TGTGCCAGCAGTGAAGCGAAGGCGGGACCGCATCAAGGAGAGACCCAGTACTTC	CASSEAKAGPHQGETQYF
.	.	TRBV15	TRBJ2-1	TGTGCCACCAGCAGAGAACCCGGGATTAGCTCCTACAATGAGCAGTTCTTC	CATSREPGISSYNEQFF
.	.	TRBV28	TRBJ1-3	TGTGCCAGCAGTTCTCCGACGGAGCGCTCTGGAAACACCATATATTTT	CASSSPTERSGNTIYF
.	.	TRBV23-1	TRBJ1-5	TGCGCCAGCAGGAGTCCAGGGGAACGCAATCAGCCCCAGCATTTT	CASRSPGERNQPQHF
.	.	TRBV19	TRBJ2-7	TGTGCCAGTAGTATGGATTCACAGGTCTCCTACGAGCAGTACTTC	CASSMDSQVSYEQYF
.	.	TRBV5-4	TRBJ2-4	TGTGCCAGCACCGACTCGACCAGACAGGGAGGTAAAAACATTCAGTACTTC	CASTDSTRQGGKNIQYF
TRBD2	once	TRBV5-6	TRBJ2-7	TGTGCCAGCAGCTCGGGACTAGCTGTGCCCTACGAGCAGTACTTC	CASSSGLAVPYEQYF
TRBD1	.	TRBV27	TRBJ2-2	TGTGCCAGCAGTTTTCAAACTCCGGGACAGGGTTTTTACGGGGAGCTGTTTTTT	CASSFQTPGQGFYGELFF
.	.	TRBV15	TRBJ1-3	TGTGCCACCAGCAGAGAGAGGGAAAACACCATATATTTT	CATSRERENTIYF
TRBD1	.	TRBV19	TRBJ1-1	TGTGATTCGACAGGGGATGAAGCTTTCTTT	CDSTGDEAFF
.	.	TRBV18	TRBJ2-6	TGTGCCAGCTCCCCCCCAGGGGCCAACGTCCTGACTTTC	CASSPPGANVLTF
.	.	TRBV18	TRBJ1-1	TGTGCCAGCTCACCCGGGTCAGGGATGAACACTGAAGCTTTCTTT	CASSPGSGMNTEAFF
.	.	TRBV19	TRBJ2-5	TGTGCCAGTAGTATGTCAGGTGTAGAGACCCAGTACTTC	CASSMSGVETQYF
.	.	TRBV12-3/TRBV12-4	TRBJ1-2	TGTGCCAGCAGTTTCGGACAGAACTATGGCTACACCTTC	CASSFGQNYGYTF
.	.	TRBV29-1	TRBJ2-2	TGCAGCGGCAGGGGGGTGCCCGGCGGGGAGCTGTTTTTT	CSGRGVPGGELFF
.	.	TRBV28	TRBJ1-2	TGTGCCAGCAGTTTAGCAGGGTTAAACTATGGCTACACCTTC	CASSLAGLNYGYTF
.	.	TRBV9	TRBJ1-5	TGTGCCAGCAGCCAGGGGAATCAGCCCCAGCATTTT	CASSQGNQPQHF
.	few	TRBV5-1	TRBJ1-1	TGCGCCAGCAGCTTTAATGGAGGGGCAATGAACACTGAAGCTTTCTTT	CASSFNGGAMNTEAFF
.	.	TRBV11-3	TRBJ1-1	TGTGCCAGCAGGGCCGGGGAATCGAACACTGAAGCTTTCTTT	CASRAGESNTEAFF
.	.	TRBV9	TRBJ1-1	TGTGCCAGCAGCGAAACAGGGTGGACTGAAGCTTTCTTT	CASSETGWTEAFF
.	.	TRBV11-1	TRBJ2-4	TGTGCCAGCAGCTTAGGGTCAGTGTCTTACTTC	CASSLGSVSYF
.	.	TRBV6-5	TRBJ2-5	TGTGCCAGCAGTTACTCTAGAGGGAAGGGAGAGACCCAGTACTTC	CASSYSRGKGETQYF
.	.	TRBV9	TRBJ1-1	TGTGCCAGCACCTCCGGGAACACTGAAGCTTTCTTT	CASTSGNTEAFF
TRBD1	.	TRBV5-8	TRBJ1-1	TGTGCCAGCAGCTCCTTTACAGGGGGCTTTACTGAAGCTTTCTTT	CASSSFTGGFTEAFF
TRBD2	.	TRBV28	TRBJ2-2	TGTGCCAGCAGTCAACTAGCGGGGGGGCACACCGGGGAGCTGTTTTTT	CASSQLAGGHTGELFF
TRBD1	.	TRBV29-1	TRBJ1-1	TGCAGCGGGGACAGGGGGAACACTGAAGCTTTCTTT	CSGDRGNTEAFF
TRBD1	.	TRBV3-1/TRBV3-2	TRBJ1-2	TGTGCCAGCAGCCAAGATTTCTCGGGACAGGGTGCTAACTATGGCTACACCTTC	CASSQDFSGQGANYGYTF
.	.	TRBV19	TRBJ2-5	TGTGCCAGTGGCCCTCGGGGAGAGACCCAGTACTTC	CASGPRGETQYF